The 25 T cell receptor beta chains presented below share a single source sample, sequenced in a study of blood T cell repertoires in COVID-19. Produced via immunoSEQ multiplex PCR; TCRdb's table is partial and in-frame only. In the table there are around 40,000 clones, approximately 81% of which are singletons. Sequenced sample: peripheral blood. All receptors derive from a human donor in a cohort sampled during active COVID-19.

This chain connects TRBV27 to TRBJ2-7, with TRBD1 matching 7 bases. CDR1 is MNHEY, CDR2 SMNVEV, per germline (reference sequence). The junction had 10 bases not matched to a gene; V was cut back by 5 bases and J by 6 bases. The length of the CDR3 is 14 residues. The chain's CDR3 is CASSVRQGRGEQYF. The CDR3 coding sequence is TGTGCCAGCAGTGTCCGACAGGGCAGAGGCGAGCAGTACTTC.

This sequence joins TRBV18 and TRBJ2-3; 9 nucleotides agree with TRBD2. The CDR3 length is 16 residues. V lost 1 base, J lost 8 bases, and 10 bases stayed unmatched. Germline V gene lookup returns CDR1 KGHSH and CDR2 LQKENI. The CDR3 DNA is TGTGCCAGCTCACCACATTTGCGGGGGGGCTTCGGTACGCAGTATTTT. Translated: CASSPHLRGGFGTQYF.

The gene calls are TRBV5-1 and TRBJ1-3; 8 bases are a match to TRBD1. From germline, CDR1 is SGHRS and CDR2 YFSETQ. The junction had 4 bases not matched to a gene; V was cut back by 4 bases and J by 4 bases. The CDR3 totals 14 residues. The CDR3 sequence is CASSPGQGGNTIYF. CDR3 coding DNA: TGCGCCAGCAGCCCAGGACAGGGCGGAAACACCATATATTTT.

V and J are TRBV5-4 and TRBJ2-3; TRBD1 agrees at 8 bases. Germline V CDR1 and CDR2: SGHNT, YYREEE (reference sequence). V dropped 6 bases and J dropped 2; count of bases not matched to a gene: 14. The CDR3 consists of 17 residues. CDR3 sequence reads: CASTGQVTAGFTDTQYF. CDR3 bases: TGTGCCAGCACGGGACAGGTGACCGCCGGATTCACAGATACGCAGTATTTT. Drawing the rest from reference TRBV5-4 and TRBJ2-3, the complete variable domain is ETGVTQSPTHLIKTRGQQVTLRCSSQSGHNTVSWYQQALGQGPQFIFQYYREEENGRGNFPPRFSGLQFPNYSSELNVNALELDDSALYLCASTGQVTAGFTDTQYFGPGTRLTVL.

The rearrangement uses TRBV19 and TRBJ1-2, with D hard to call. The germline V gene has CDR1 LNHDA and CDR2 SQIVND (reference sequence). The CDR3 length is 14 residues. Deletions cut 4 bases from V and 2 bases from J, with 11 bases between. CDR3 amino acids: CASSKREVNYGYTF. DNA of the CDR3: TGTGCCAGTAGTAAACGAGAAGTCAACTATGGCTACACCTTC.

CDR3 in amino acids: CASCRQEPNEKLFF. The CDR3 DNA is TGTGCCAGCTGTAGACAGGAGCCTAATGAAAAACTGTTTTTT. The chain employs TRBV19 and TRBJ1-4, with a weak D call TRBD1 (6 bases). The germline CDR1 and CDR2 sequences are LNHDA and SQIVND (reference sequence). The CDR3 sequence is 14 residues long. Trimming took off 9 bases at V and 3 bases at J, with 14 bases between the two ends.

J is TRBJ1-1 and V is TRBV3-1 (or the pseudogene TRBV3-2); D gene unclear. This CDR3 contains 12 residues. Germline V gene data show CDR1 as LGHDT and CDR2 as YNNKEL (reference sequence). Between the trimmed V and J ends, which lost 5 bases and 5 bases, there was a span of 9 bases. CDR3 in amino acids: CASSSPRTEAFF. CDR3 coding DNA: TGTGCCAGCAGCTCCCCGAGGACTGAAGCTTTCTTT.

The CDR3 nucleotides read TGTGCCAGCAGCGGAGACAGCTACCGGGTCACTGAAGCTTTCTTT. It translates to CASSGDSYRVTEAFF. The rearrangement uses TRBV5-6 and TRBJ1-1; a weak D match, TRBD1 (5 bases). Germline V gives CDR1 SGHDT, CDR2 YYEEEE. The CDR3 spans 15 residues. The V end was cut by 4 bases, the J end by 4 bases, with 17 bases between.

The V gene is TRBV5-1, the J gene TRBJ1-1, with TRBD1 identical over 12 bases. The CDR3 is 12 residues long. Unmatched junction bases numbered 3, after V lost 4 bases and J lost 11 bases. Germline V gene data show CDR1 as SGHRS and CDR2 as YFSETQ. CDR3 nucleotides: TGCGCCAGCAGCCCGGGACAGGGGGCGGCTTTCTTT. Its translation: CASSPGQGAAFF.

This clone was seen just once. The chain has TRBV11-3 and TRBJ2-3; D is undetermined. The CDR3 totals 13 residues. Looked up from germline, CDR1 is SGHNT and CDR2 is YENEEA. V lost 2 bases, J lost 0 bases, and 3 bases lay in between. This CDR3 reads CASSLLSTDTQYF. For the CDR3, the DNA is TGTGCCAGCAGCTTACTTAGCACAGATACGCAGTATTTT.

The CDR3 DNA reads TGTGCCACCAGTTCACCGACTAGCGGGGGGGCTGGTGAGCAGTTCTTC. Its translation is CATSSPTSGGAGEQFF. The chain has TRBV24-1 and TRBJ2-1; the match to TRBD2 covers 14 bases. Germline CDR1 is KGHDR and CDR2 is SFDVKD. This CDR3 spans 16 amino acids. With 6 bases clipped from V and 9 bases from J, the junction kept 9 bases outside the gene matches.

CDR3 nucleotides: TGCGCCAGCAGCGGTACTAGCGGGGGTTACAATGAGCAGTTCTTC. Protein product: CASSGTSGGYNEQFF. This rearrangement joins TRBV5-1 to TRBJ2-1, with 11 nucleotides matching TRBD2. The germline gives CDR1 SGHRS, CDR2 YFSETQ. The CDR3 loop spans 15 amino acids. The V gene end was trimmed by 4 bases and the J gene end by 4 bases; junction bases not matched to a gene: 4.

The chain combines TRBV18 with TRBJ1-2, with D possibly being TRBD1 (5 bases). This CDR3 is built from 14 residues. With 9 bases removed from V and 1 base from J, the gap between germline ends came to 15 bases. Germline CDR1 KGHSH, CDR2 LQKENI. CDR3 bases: TGTGCCAGTCACAAAACAGGAGATAACTATGGCTACACCTTC. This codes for CASHKTGDNYGYTF.

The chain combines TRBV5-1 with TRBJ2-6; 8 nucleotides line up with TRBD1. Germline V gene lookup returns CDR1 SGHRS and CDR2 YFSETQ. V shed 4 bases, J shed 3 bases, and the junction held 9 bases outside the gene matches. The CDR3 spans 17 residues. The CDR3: CASSTGQEIGGANVLTF. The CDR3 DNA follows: TGCGCCAGCAGCACGGGACAGGAGATAGGTGGGGCCAACGTCCTGACTTTC.

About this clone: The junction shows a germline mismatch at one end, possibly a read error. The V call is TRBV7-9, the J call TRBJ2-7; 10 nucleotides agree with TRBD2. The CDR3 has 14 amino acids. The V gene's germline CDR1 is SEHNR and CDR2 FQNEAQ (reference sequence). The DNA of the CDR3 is TGTGCCACCAGCGGGGGGGCGAGCTCCTACGAGCAGTACTTC. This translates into CATSGGASSYEQYF.

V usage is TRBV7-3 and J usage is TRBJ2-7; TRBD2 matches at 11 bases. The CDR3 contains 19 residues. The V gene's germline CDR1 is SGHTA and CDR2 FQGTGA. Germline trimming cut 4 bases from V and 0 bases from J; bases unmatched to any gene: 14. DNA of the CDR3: TGTGCCAGCAGCTATCTGCCGGCCGCTAGCGGGGGGCACTCCTACGAGCAGTACTTC. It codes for CASSYLPAASGGHSYEQYF.

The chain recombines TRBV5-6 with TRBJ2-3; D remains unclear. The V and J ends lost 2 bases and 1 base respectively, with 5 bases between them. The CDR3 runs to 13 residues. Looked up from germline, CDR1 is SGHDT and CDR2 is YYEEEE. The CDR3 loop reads CASSLQRTDTQYF. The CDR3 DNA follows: TGTGCCAGCAGCTTACAACGCACAGATACGCAGTATTTT.

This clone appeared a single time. The CDR3: CASTRGNSPLHF. The CDR3 region has the DNA TGTGCCAGTACCCGGGGGAATTCACCCCTCCACTTT. The chain joins TRBV2 to TRBJ1-6; D is perhaps TRBD1 (5 bases). This CDR3 is 12 amino acids long. V lost 9 bases to trimming and J lost 7 bases, with 10 bases between them. Germline V gene lookup returns CDR1 SNHLY and CDR2 FYNNEI.

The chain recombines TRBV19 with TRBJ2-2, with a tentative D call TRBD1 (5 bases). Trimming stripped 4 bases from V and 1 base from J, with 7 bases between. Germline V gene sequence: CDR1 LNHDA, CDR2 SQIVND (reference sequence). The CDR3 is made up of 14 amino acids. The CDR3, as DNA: TGTGCCAGTAGTAGCAGGGTGAACACCGGGGAGCTGTTTTTT. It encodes CASSSRVNTGELFF. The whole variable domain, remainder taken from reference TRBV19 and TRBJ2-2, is DGGITQSPKYLFRKEGQNVTLSCEQNLNHDAMYWYRQDPGQGLRLIYYSQIVNDFQKGDIAEGYSVSREKKESFPLTVTSAQKNPTAFYLCASSSRVNTGELFFGEGSRLTVL.

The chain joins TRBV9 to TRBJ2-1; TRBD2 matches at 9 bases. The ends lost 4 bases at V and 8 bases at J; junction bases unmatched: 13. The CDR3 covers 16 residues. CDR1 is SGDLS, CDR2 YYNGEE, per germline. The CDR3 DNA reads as TGTGCCAGCAGCCCCCCCCCGGGACTAGCATCACATGAGCAGTTCTTC. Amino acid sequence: CASSPPPGLASHEQFF.

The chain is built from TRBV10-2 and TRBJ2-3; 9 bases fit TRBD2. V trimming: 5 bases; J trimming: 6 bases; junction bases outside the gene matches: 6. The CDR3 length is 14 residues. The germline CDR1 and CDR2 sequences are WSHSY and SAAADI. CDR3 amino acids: CASSRGGASDTQYF. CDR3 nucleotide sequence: TGCGCCAGCAGTCGCGGGGGGGCATCCGATACGCAGTATTTT.

In DNA form, the CDR3 reads TGTGCCAGTAGTGACCAATCCGGGACAGGTGGCGGAGATACGCAGTATTTT. Translated, it gives CASSDQSGTGGGDTQYF. The chain combines TRBV19 with TRBJ2-3, with 8 nucleotides matching TRBD1. The length of the CDR3 is 17 residues. CDR1 is LNHDA and CDR2 is SQIVND in the germline V gene (reference sequence). Unmatched junction bases numbered 15, after V lost 5 bases and J lost 5 bases.

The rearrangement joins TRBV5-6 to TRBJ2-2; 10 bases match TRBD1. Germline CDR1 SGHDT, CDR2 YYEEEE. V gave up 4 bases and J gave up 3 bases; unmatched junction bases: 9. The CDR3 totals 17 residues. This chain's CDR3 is CASSLPTTGGYTGELFF. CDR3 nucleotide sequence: TGTGCCAGCAGCCTTCCTACGACAGGGGGCTACACCGGGGAGCTGTTTTTT.

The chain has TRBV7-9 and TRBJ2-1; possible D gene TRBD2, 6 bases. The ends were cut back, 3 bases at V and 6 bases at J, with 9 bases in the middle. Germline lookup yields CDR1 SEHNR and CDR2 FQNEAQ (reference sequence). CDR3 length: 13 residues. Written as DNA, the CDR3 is TGTGCCAGCAGCTTCCCGGGGGTCAATGAGCAGTTCTTC. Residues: CASSFPGVNEQFF. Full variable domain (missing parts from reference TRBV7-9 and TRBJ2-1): DTGVSQNPRHKITKRGQNVTFRCDPISEHNRLYWYRQTLGQGPEFLTYFQNEAQLEKSRLLSDRFSAERPKGSFSTLEIQRTEQGDSAMYLCASSFPGVNEQFFGPGTRLTVL.

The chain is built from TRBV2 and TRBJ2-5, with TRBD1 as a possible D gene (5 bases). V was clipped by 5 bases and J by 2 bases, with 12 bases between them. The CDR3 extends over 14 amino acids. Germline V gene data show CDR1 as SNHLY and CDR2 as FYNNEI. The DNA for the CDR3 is TGTGCCAGCAGTCGCAGGGCTAGTCAAGAGACCCAGTACTTC. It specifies CASSRRASQETQYF.